Listed below are T cell receptor beta chains from one sample, sequenced in a study of T cells after yellow fever vaccination. One entry per CDR3 protein, called by TCRdb with MiXCR from the 5' RACE reads. The table lists under 550,000 distinct CDR3 sequences, less than 25% of them singletons. Here the sequenced sample was PBMCs, taken approximately 22 days after the first yellow fever vaccination. The source is a young man who received the YFV17D yellow fever vaccine. Each CDR3 is given with its conserved first and last residue. D genes are given only for firm matches. Clone sizes are given selectively: once, few, many, or a class where the clone is expanded.

v_call: TRBV20-1; j_call: TRBJ1-1; clone_size: .; cdr3_length: 12; d_call: TRBD1; cdr3_aa: CSANTGVRAAFF; cdr3_nt: TGCAGTGCTAACACAGGGGTGAGGGCCGCTTTCTTT
v_call: TRBV11-2; j_call: TRBJ2-2; clone_size: many; cdr3_length: 13; d_call: .; cdr3_aa: CASSLWGSGELFF; cdr3_nt: TGTGCCAGCAGCTTGTGGGGTTCCGGGGAGCTGTTTTTT
v_call: TRBV12-3/TRBV12-4; j_call: TRBJ1-1; clone_size: few; cdr3_length: 11; d_call: .; cdr3_aa: CASFSGIEAFF; cdr3_nt: TGTGCCAGTTTTTCAGGGATCGAAGCTTTCTTT
v_call: TRBV6-5; j_call: TRBJ2-1; clone_size: few; cdr3_length: 10; d_call: .; cdr3_aa: CASGKNEQFF; cdr3_nt: TGTGCCAGTGGTAAGAATGAGCAGTTCTTC
v_call: TRBV28; j_call: TRBJ2-5; clone_size: .; cdr3_length: 15; d_call: TRBD2; cdr3_aa: CASSPPLAGRETQHF; cdr3_nt: TGTGCCAGCAGTCCGCCACTAGCGGGGCGAGAGACCCAGCACTTC
v_call: TRBV27; j_call: TRBJ1-5; clone_size: few; cdr3_length: 14; d_call: .; cdr3_aa: CASSPRVGDAPQHF; cdr3_nt: TGTGCCAGCAGTCCCCGCGTAGGGGATGCGCCCCAGCATTTT
v_call: TRBV6-1; j_call: TRBJ1-5; clone_size: few; cdr3_length: 13; d_call: .; cdr3_aa: CASSGNRDQPQHF; cdr3_nt: TGTGCCAGCAGTGGCAACAGGGACCAGCCCCAGCATTTT
v_call: TRBV27; j_call: TRBJ1-1; clone_size: .; cdr3_length: 12; d_call: .; cdr3_aa: CASRAWRGTAFF; cdr3_nt: TGTGCCAGCAGGGCCTGGAGGGGGACAGCTTTCTTT
v_call: TRBV7-9; j_call: TRBJ2-7; clone_size: few; cdr3_length: 12; d_call: TRBD1; cdr3_aa: CASSPGQEEQYF; cdr3_nt: TGTGCCAGCAGCCCGGGACAGGAGGAGCAGTACTTC
v_call: TRBV7-9; j_call: TRBJ2-2; clone_size: .; cdr3_length: 14; d_call: .; cdr3_aa: CASRPRPVTGELFF; cdr3_nt: TGTGCCAGCAGACCAAGACCAGTTACCGGGGAGCTGTTTTTT
v_call: TRBV5-1; j_call: TRBJ2-1; clone_size: .; cdr3_length: 16; d_call: .; cdr3_aa: CASSGRAGTGYNEQFF; cdr3_nt: TGCGCCAGCAGCGGCAGGGCCGGCACGGGTTACAATGAGCAGTTCTTC
v_call: TRBV6-5; j_call: TRBJ2-1; clone_size: few; cdr3_length: 15; d_call: .; cdr3_aa: CASSLTGQNYNEQFF; cdr3_nt: TGTGCCAGCAGTTTGACAGGACAAAACTACAATGAGCAGTTCTTC
v_call: TRBV25-1; j_call: TRBJ2-1; clone_size: .; cdr3_length: 16; d_call: TRBD2; cdr3_aa: CATSEPSGRGDNEQFF; cdr3_nt: TGTGCCACCAGTGAGCCCTCCGGTCGGGGGGACAATGAGCAGTTCTTC
v_call: TRBV19; j_call: TRBJ2-7; clone_size: few; cdr3_length: 16; d_call: TRBD2; cdr3_aa: CASSLGLAGAGYEQYF; cdr3_nt: TGTGCCAGTAGTCTGGGACTAGCGGGTGCCGGCTACGAGCAGTACTTC
v_call: TRBV5-4; j_call: TRBJ1-1; clone_size: few; cdr3_length: 13; d_call: .; cdr3_aa: CASWRRGETEAFF; cdr3_nt: TGTGCCAGCTGGAGGCGGGGGGAGACTGAAGCTTTCTTT
v_call: TRBV6-5; j_call: TRBJ1-1; clone_size: .; cdr3_length: 11; d_call: TRBD1; cdr3_aa: CASRGQGRAFF; cdr3_nt: TGTGCCAGCCGAGGACAGGGACGAGCTTTCTTT
v_call: TRBV20-1; j_call: TRBJ2-5; clone_size: few; cdr3_length: 15; d_call: .; cdr3_aa: CSAHSSTSAEETQYF; cdr3_nt: TGCAGTGCTCACTCTTCCACTTCAGCCGAAGAGACCCAGTACTTC
v_call: TRBV6-1; j_call: TRBJ2-5; clone_size: once; cdr3_length: 15; d_call: TRBD2; cdr3_aa: CASRRGTWRAETQYF; cdr3_nt: TGTGCCAGCAGGCGGGGGACTTGGAGGGCAGAGACCCAGTACTTC
v_call: TRBV28; j_call: TRBJ1-6; clone_size: few; cdr3_length: 15; d_call: .; cdr3_aa: CASRRQSSYNSPLHF; cdr3_nt: TGTGCCAGCAGAAGGCAGAGCTCCTATAATTCACCCCTCCACTTT
v_call: TRBV11-3; j_call: TRBJ2-1; clone_size: few; cdr3_length: 13; d_call: .; cdr3_aa: CASSVPGYNEQFF; cdr3_nt: TGTGCCAGCAGCGTACCAGGGTACAATGAGCAGTTCTTC
v_call: TRBV5-1; j_call: TRBJ2-1; clone_size: .; cdr3_length: 18; d_call: .; cdr3_aa: CASSLGGGPGSLYNEQFF; cdr3_nt: TGCGCCAGCAGCTTGGGTGGGGGGCCGGGGAGTTTATACAATGAGCAGTTCTTC
v_call: TRBV29-1; j_call: TRBJ2-7; clone_size: .; cdr3_length: 11; d_call: .; cdr3_aa: CSVEVLYEQYF; cdr3_nt: TGCAGCGTTGAGGTCCTCTACGAGCAGTACTTC
v_call: TRBV5-5; j_call: TRBJ2-1; clone_size: many; cdr3_length: 14; d_call: .; cdr3_aa: CASSLEPIGNEQFF; cdr3_nt: TGTGCCAGCAGCTTGGAACCAATCGGAAATGAGCAGTTCTTC
v_call: TRBV4-2; j_call: TRBJ1-1; clone_size: .; cdr3_length: 19; d_call: .; cdr3_aa: CASSQDTNQILERDTEAFF; cdr3_nt: TGTGCCAGCAGCCAAGATACAAACCAGATCCTCGAGCGGGACACTGAAGCTTTCTTT
v_call: TRBV11-2; j_call: TRBJ1-1; clone_size: .; cdr3_length: 14; d_call: TRBD1; cdr3_aa: CASSPQDRGPEAFF; cdr3_nt: TGTGCCAGCAGCCCCCAGGACAGGGGTCCTGAAGCTTTCTTT